The 7 T cell receptor beta chains listed next were all sequenced from one sample in a study of blood T cell repertoires in COVID-19 (dated by TCRdb to the early 2020s). Receptors were amplified or captured by the immunoSEQ multiplex PCR assay. TCRdb limited this immuneACCESS table to in-frame rearrangements with V and J called. A share of clones is missing; checked studies link under half to unresolved V genes, and the rest is unexplained. The sample table contains about 170,000 clones; only one count was recorded for 75% to 90% of them. Jointly, the top ten make up roughly 9.2% of the sample. Sequenced: peripheral blood. Source of these receptors: a woman older than 75 with active or convalescent COVID-19.

This chain connects TRBV10-3 to TRBJ2-7, with D possibly being TRBD1 (5 bases). The V gene's germline CDR1 is ENHRY and CDR2 SYGVKD. This CDR3 contains 14 residues. The V gene lost 0 bases and the J gene lost 5 bases, with 11 bases spanning the gap. The CDR3 reads CAISESESGNEQYF. The DNA of the CDR3 is TGTGCCATCAGTGAGTCGGAGTCAGGGAACGAGCAGTACTTC.

V usage is TRBV7-9 and J usage is TRBJ1-2, with 9 bases fitting TRBD1. This CDR3 has 18 residues. CDR1 is SEHNR and CDR2 is FQNEAQ in the germline V gene (reference sequence). The V segment lost 4 bases and the J segment 7 bases; nucleotides outside the gene matches: 19. The CDR3 DNA reads as TGTGCCAGCAGCTCACGAGAGACAGGGGGACTTTCTGGCTTTGGCTACACCTTC. Translated: CASSSRETGGLSGFGYTF.

The CDR3 coding sequence is TGTGCCAGCAGTTTACCGATCCGGGGCACTGAAGCTTTCTTT. It is translated as CASSLPIRGTEAFF. This chain uses TRBV28 with TRBJ1-1, with D unclear. The V end lost 2 bases, the J end lost 4 bases, and 11 bases lay between the germline ends. Germline V CDR1 and CDR2: MDHEN, SYDVKM. This CDR3 contains 14 residues.

This clone has a single count. The rearrangement joins TRBV18 to TRBJ2-7; D remains ambiguous. V was pared by 3 bases and J by 2 bases, with 8 bases between. This CDR3 comprises 13 residues. Germline V gives CDR1 KGHSH, CDR2 LQKENI. CDR3 bases: TGTGCCAGCTCACCCCTAGTAACCTACGAGCAGTACTTC. This translates into CASSPLVTYEQYF.

The rearrangement links TRBV23-1 to TRBJ1-3; no reliable D call. TRBV23-1 is identified as an open reading frame with a role that is uncertain. This CDR3 spans 16 amino acids. Trimming removed 2 bases from V and 1 base from J, with 12 bases in between. CDR3 DNA sequence: TGCGCCAGCAGTCAAACCAACTTTGATTCTGGAAACACCATATATTTT. It yields the protein CASSQTNFDSGNTIYF.

The chain employs TRBV10-3 and TRBJ1-6; maybe TRBD1 (5 bases). Germline V gene lookup returns CDR1 ENHRY and CDR2 SYGVKD. The CDR3 has 12 amino acids. V was pared by 5 bases and J by 10 bases, with 9 bases between. CDR3 DNA sequence: TGTGCCATCAGTACTGGGGCCTCACCCCTCCACTTT. Its protein product is CAISTGASPLHF.

V gene TRBV23-1 combines with J gene TRBJ1-2, with no clear D. TRBV23-1 is an ORF, and what it does is uncertain. There are 13 residues in the CDR3. Trimming removed 10 bases at V and 0 bases at J, with 12 bases between. CDR3 residues: CATVRGSNYGYTF. DNA for the CDR3: TGCGCCACTGTCAGAGGATCTAACTATGGCTACACCTTC.